The T cell receptor (beta chain) described here comes from a study of blood T cell repertoires in COVID-19 (dated by TCRdb to about 2020). The study in broad terms: Collaborator samples came from the United States, Italy and Spain and covered acute and convalescent phases of COVID-19. The material from the prospective study consisted of cDNA or gDNA derived from T cells, B-cell-depleted T cells, or PBMCs. Subjects who had been exposed to COVID-19, were actively infected with it, or had recovered from it provided the deeply sampled blood TCRbeta repertoires that made up the dataset. The repertoires were released in a freely available public database intended as a resource for research on the immune response to SARS-CoV-2. Samples were obtained from the ongoing ImmuneRACE study (first 160 participants) and from 1,000 to 1,500 subjects provided by 6 global collaborators. A de-identified subject ID, COVID-19 status, age in years and sex were almost always included in the sample metadata. Where HLA class I and class II types were available, the types were taken from metadata supplied by the sample provider, not from assay-based typing.

General conclusions and limits of the study: How much clinical and demographic metadata was included differed by source and by participant, and the metadata was provided uncurated.

TCRbeta CDR3 regions were amplified from genomic DNA by means of the immunoSEQ Assay, a bias-controlled multiplex PCR. The study's processing was this. Nucleated cell counts per sample were estimated from amplification of reference gene primers within the assay. Sequence reads were collapsed and filtered to measure the absolute abundance of every unique TCRbeta CDR3 rearrangement. For each sample, productive Simpson clonality was calculated by taking the square root of Simpson's diversity index across productive rearrangements. TCRdb holds this immuneACCESS table with in-frame rearrangements only. Some clones are missing; in checked studies, unresolved V genes explain under half, and the rest has no known cause. The V and J calls and clone size are taken from that table; D and trimming were inferred from the DNA. This sample comprises approximately 200,000 clones, approximately 80% of them detected only once. The ten largest clones represent about an eighth of the sample.

The collaborating institutions used their own protocols to collect whole blood in K2EDTA tubes. For TCRbeta analysis, collaborator samples were shipped as frozen whole blood, as isolated PBMCs, or as DNA extracted from either sample type. Compared with germline, V lacks 1 base and J lacks 1 base; bases without a gene match: 7. The CDR3 starts with the cysteine, ends with the phenylalanine, and has 18 residues. Just the 54-base CDR3 DNA is kept, in frame starting at base 1. CDR1 is given as LGHNA and CDR2 as YNFKEQ, both from the germline V gene. For this clone: The specificity of this receptor is unknown. Qualities for individual bases were not recorded, and no much larger clone is one base off.

The sequenced material came from peripheral blood. This chain is built from TRBV4-2 and TRBJ2-3; TRBD2 matches 11 bases in the middle. The TCR comes from a woman aged 45-60 years with acute or convalescent COVID-19. The DNA reads TGTGCCAGCAGCCAAGCTATACTAGCGGGGGACGGCACAGATACGCAGTATTTT. This gives the protein CASSQAILAGDGTDTQYF.